Presented here are 23 T cell receptor beta chains from one specimen sequenced in a study of blood T cell repertoires in COVID-19 (dated by TCRdb to 2020 to 2022). Receptor libraries were prepared by the immunoSEQ multiplex PCR assay. TCRdb obtained this table from immuneACCESS and retained in-frame rearrangements with V and J assigned. These tables miss some clones; where compared with another copy, unresolved V genes account for less than half of the shortfall, and the remainder is unexplained. The sample contains 250,000 or so clones, 70% to 90% of them found a single time. The ten most abundant clones make up approximately 6.8% of the sample. Sequencing was done on a sample of peripheral blood. The receptors here all came from a woman in her 70s with active or convalescent COVID-19.

This clone was counted once. Additional DNA sequences in this sample encode the identical CDR3. V usage is TRBV5-6 and J usage is TRBJ1-6; 7 bases align to TRBD1. From germline, CDR1 is SGHDT and CDR2 YYEEEE. After removal of 0 bases from V and 7 bases from J, the junction contained 1 base not matched to a gene. The CDR3 loop spans 14 amino acids. CDR3 DNA sequence: TGTGCCAGCAGCTTGGGGACAGGAAATTCACCCCTCCACTTT. This sequence encodes CASSLGTGNSPLHF.

The chain uses TRBV10-1 and TRBJ1-5; 7 bases align to TRBD1. V lost 6 bases to trimming and J lost 4 bases; unmatched junction nucleotides: 9. This CDR3 has 15 residues. Germline V gene lookup returns CDR1 WNHNN and CDR2 SYGVQD (reference sequence). In DNA form, the CDR3 reads TGCGCCAGCAGCCCCGGGACAGATCCGAATCAGCCCCAGCATTTT. Residues: CASSPGTDPNQPQHF.

The chain recombines TRBV19 with TRBJ2-6; TRBD1 agrees at 7 bases. CDR3 length: 17 amino acids. J gave up 0 bases and V 9 bases, and 11 bases lay outside the gene matches. Germline V gene data show CDR1 as LNHDA and CDR2 as SQIVND (reference sequence). The CDR3: CASQNRGGYSGANVLTF. For the CDR3, the DNA is TGTGCCAGCCAGAACAGGGGCGGATACTCTGGGGCCAACGTCCTGACTTTC.

This clone was seen a handful of times. The chain couples TRBV4-1 to TRBJ1-3; D possibly corresponds to TRBD1 (5 bases). The germline CDR1 and CDR2 sequences are MGHRA and YSYEKL. The CDR3 contains 17 residues. V gave up 1 base and J gave up 1 base, with 14 bases separating them. The CDR3 protein is CASSQVPTGPSGNTIYF. The DNA for the CDR3 is TGCGCCAGCAGCCAAGTCCCTACAGGCCCTTCTGGAAACACCATATATTTT.

This chain connects TRBV7-8 to TRBJ2-3; D is possibly TRBD2 (5 bases). Trimming left V 5 bases short and J 0 bases short, with 12 bases between. The CDR3 spans 15 residues. Germline V gives CDR1 SGHVS, CDR2 FQNEAQ. The DNA for the CDR3 is TGTGCCAGCAGCCTAGAGGGAGCTAGCACAGATACGCAGTATTTT. Translated, it gives CASSLEGASTDTQYF.

J is TRBJ1-1 and V is TRBV5-1; perhaps TRBD1 as D (6 bases). The CDR3 spans 12 residues. With 3 bases removed from V and 3 bases from J, the gap between germline ends came to 6 bases. The germline V gene encodes CDR1 SGHRS and CDR2 YFSETQ. The CDR3 is CASSSGDTEAFF. As DNA, the CDR3 is TGCGCCAGCAGCTCAGGGGACACTGAAGCTTTCTTT.

The rearrangement uses TRBV11-2 and TRBJ1-4, with D possibly matching TRBD1 (5 bases). The CDR3 is 16 residues long. The germline V gene has CDR1 SGHAT and CDR2 FQNNGV. Trimming removed 4 bases from V and 2 bases from J, with 14 bases in between. The CDR3 spells CASSYSGRGTNEKLFF. The CDR3 nucleotides are TGTGCCAGCAGCTACTCTGGTAGGGGCACTAATGAAAAACTGTTTTTT.

The V and J genes are TRBV5-8 and TRBJ2-6; unclear D gene. Deletions cut 7 bases from V and 3 bases from J, with 14 bases between. In germline, CDR1 is SGHTS, CDR2 YDEGEE. CDR3 length equals 15 residues. The CDR3 reads CASGPGRYGANVLTF. As DNA, the CDR3 is TGTGCCAGCGGTCCAGGCCGGTATGGGGCCAACGTCCTGACTTTC. The full variable domain, in which reference TRBV5-8 and TRBJ2-6 provide the parts outside the CDR3, is EAGVTQSPTHLIKTRGQQATLRCSPISGHTSVYWYQQALGLGLQFLLWYDEGEERNRGNFPPRFSGRQFPNYSSELNVNALELEDSALYLCASGPGRYGANVLTFGAGSRLTVL.

This chain links TRBV6-5 with TRBJ1-5; D gene unclear. CDR3 length: 14 amino acids. Germline V gives CDR1 MNHEY, CDR2 SVGAGI. V dropped 2 bases and J dropped 0 bases, with 5 bases sitting between them. CDR3 protein: CASSYGSSNQPQHF. Here the CDR3 DNA reads TGTGCCAGCAGTTACGGGAGTAGCAATCAGCCCCAGCATTTT.

The J gene is TRBJ1-1, the V gene TRBV18; a possible D gene is TRBD1 (6 bases). This CDR3 is built from 15 residues. CDR1 is KGHSH and CDR2 is LQKENI in the germline V gene. The V gene lost 0 bases and the J gene lost 5 bases, with 13 bases spanning the gap. In DNA form, the CDR3 reads TGTGCCAGCTCACCACCGAACAGGGAAGGAACTGAAGCTTTCTTT. Its protein is CASSPPNREGTEAFF.

The chain is built from TRBV6-1 and TRBJ1-4; perhaps TRBD1 as D (6 bases). This CDR3 spans 18 amino acids. Germline-derived CDR1 and CDR2 are MNHNS and SASEGT. V lost 1 base and J lost 2, with 17 bases in between. The CDR3 is CASSEGGGIVRTNEKLFF. CDR3 DNA sequence: TGTGCCAGCAGTGAAGGGGGGGGCATAGTGAGGACTAATGAAAAACTGTTTTTT.

The chain recombines TRBV18 with TRBJ1-2, with D perhaps matching TRBD1 (6 bases). Trimming took off 4 bases at V and 12 bases at J, with 9 bases between the two ends. CDR1 is KGHSH and CDR2 is LQKENI in the germline V gene. CDR3 length: 10 residues. CDR3 amino acids: CASSQDRHTF. The CDR3 bases are TGTGCCAGCTCACAAGACAGGCACACCTTC.

This clone was detected only a few times. This chain connects TRBV12-3 or TRBV12-4 to TRBJ1-2; D unclear. V lost 4 bases, J lost 7 bases, and 13 bases lay in between. The CDR3 totals 13 residues. CDR3: CASSSRPTGGYTF. Here the CDR3 DNA reads TGTGCCAGCAGTTCCCGTCCGACGGGTGGCTACACCTTC.

The gene calls are TRBV5-8 and TRBJ1-5, with D uncertain. CDR3 size: 15 residues. Deletions cut 2 bases from V and 6 bases from J, with 15 bases between. Germline CDR1 and CDR2: SGHTS and YDEGEE. In DNA, the CDR3 is TGTGCCAGCAGCTTAACATTCGGATCGGGTCAGCCCCAGCATTTT. This codes for CASSLTFGSGQPQHF.

The chain is built from TRBV5-1 and TRBJ2-5, with 12 bases that match TRBD2. There are 16 residues in the CDR3. V shed 4 bases and J 4 bases; nucleotides not matched to a gene: 8. CDR1 is SGHRS and CDR2 is YFSETQ in the germline V gene. The CDR3, as DNA: TGCGCCAGCAGCCCCCTTCCGGGACTAGCGGGAGAGACCCAGTACTTC. This sequence encodes CASSPLPGLAGETQYF.

The chain couples TRBV6-5 to TRBJ1-2; D may be TRBD1 (5 bases). Germline CDR1 and CDR2: MNHEY and SVGAGI. The V and J ends lost 2 bases and 5 bases respectively, with 12 bases between them. The CDR3 totals 14 residues. The DNA of the CDR3 is TGTGCCAGCAGTTACCTTACCGCAGGGTATGGCTACACCTTC. This encodes CASSYLTAGYGYTF.

The gene calls are TRBV3-1 (or the pseudogene TRBV3-2) and TRBJ2-2; 7 bases line up with TRBD2. The V gene end was trimmed by 1 base and the J gene end by 5 bases; junction bases not matched to a gene: 7. Germline V gene lookup returns CDR1 LGHDT and CDR2 YNNKEL (reference sequence). The CDR3 sequence is 16 residues long. This CDR3 is CASSQGGRGGTGELFF. The CDR3 nucleotides read TGTGCCAGCAGCCAAGGGGGGAGGGGAGGAACCGGGGAGCTGTTTTTT.

The rearrangement links TRBV11-2 to TRBJ2-3; TRBD2 is a possible D gene (5 bases). Trimming took off 3 bases at V and 5 bases at J, with 21 bases between the two ends. Germline V lookup: CDR1 SGHAT, CDR2 FQNNGV. This CDR3 spans 17 amino acids. The CDR3 loop reads CASSLLGRAGPGDTQYF. The CDR3 coding sequence is TGTGCCAGCAGCTTGTTGGGTAGGGCGGGTCCTGGAGATACGCAGTATTTT. Full variable domain (remainder filled in from reference TRBV11-2 and TRBJ2-3): EAGVAQSPRYKIIEKRQSVAFWCNPISGHATLYWYQQILGQGPKLLIQFQNNGVVDDSQLPKDRFSAERLKGVDSTLKIQPAKLEDSAVYLCASSLLGRAGPGDTQYFGPGTRLTVL.

The chain employs TRBV27 and TRBJ1-2; D might be TRBD1 (6 bases). The CDR3 has 16 amino acids. V was shortened by 5 bases and J by 1 base, with 17 bases between the two germline ends. Germline CDR1 reads MNHEY; CDR2 reads SMNVEV (reference sequence). CDR3 protein: CASSQAHRDGNYGYTF. CDR3 DNA sequence: TGTGCCAGCAGTCAAGCCCACAGGGATGGTAACTATGGCTACACCTTC.

This clone was recorded once. The rearrangement joins TRBV5-6 to TRBJ2-5; 8 nucleotides align to TRBD1. The junction had 5 bases not matched to a gene; V was cut back by 2 bases and J by 5 bases. CDR1 is SGHDT, CDR2 YYEEEE, per germline. CDR3 length: 14 residues. In DNA, the CDR3 is TGTGCCAGCAGCTTAGGGACAGGCAGGGAGACCCAGTACTTC. This encodes CASSLGTGRETQYF.

Only one count was recorded for this clone. This sequence joins TRBV4-3 and TRBJ1-1; 9 bases fit TRBD1. Germline V gives CDR1 LGHNA, CDR2 YSLEER. The CDR3 is 15 amino acids. V was pared by 1 base and J by 10 bases, with 10 bases of the junction left unmatched. The CDR3 spells CASSQAGTGSFGAFF. In nucleotides, the CDR3 is TGCGCCAGCAGCCAAGCCGGGACAGGGTCTTTTGGAGCTTTCTTT.

The chain combines TRBV3-1 (or the pseudogene TRBV3-2) with TRBJ2-7; D gene ambiguous. Germline V CDR1 and CDR2: LGHDT, YNNKEL (reference sequence). This CDR3 is built from 18 residues. The V end was cut by 2 bases, the J end by 0 bases, with 20 bases between. CDR3 in DNA: TGTGCCAGCAGCCAATTCCTTCCCCACCATTACAGCTCCTACGAGCAGTACTTC. This gives the protein CASSQFLPHHYSSYEQYF.

V and J are TRBV10-3 and TRBJ1-2; no definite D call. V lost 7 bases to trimming and J lost 0 bases, with 9 bases between them. The length of the CDR3 is 13 residues. Germline V gives CDR1 ENHRY, CDR2 SYGVKD. CDR3 residues: CAIMGSSNYGYTF. The DNA of the CDR3 is TGTGCCATCATGGGCAGTTCTAACTATGGCTACACCTTC.